Listed here are 25 T cell receptor beta chains from one sample, sequenced in a study of somatic mutations in cytotoxic T cells in rheumatoid arthritis. The method was immunoSEQ multiplex PCR; TCRdb's version includes in-frame clones alone and lacks a portion of them. There are roughly 16,000 clones in the sample; roughly 80% occur only once, and 10% to 15% lies in the top ten. Material: CD8+ T cells sorted from blood. The receptors come from an adult with rheumatoid arthritis.

The V gene is TRBV28, the J gene TRBJ1-1; D is undetermined. The V end lost 2 bases, the J end lost 8 bases, and 15 bases lay between the germline ends. Germline V lookup: CDR1 MDHEN, CDR2 SYDVKM. This CDR3 is 14 amino acids long. The CDR3 DNA reads as TGTGCCAGCAGTTTACCCTTTGGACGGGTAGAAGCTTTCTTT. It is translated as CASSLPFGRVEAFF.

The rearrangement joins TRBV10-3 to TRBJ2-1; unclear D gene. This CDR3 region has 15 residues. Trimming left V 2 bases short and J 2 bases short, with 10 bases between. Looked up from germline, CDR1 is ENHRY and CDR2 is SYGVKD. CDR3 sequence reads: CAISEPGKTYNEQFF. The CDR3 DNA is TGTGCCATCAGTGAGCCAGGAAAAACCTACAATGAGCAGTTCTTC.

The rearrangement uses TRBV9 and TRBJ1-1; D remains unclear. V lost 0 bases and J lost 8, with 11 bases in between. This CDR3 has 13 residues. Germline V gene sequence: CDR1 SGDLS, CDR2 YYNGEE. In DNA, the CDR3 is TGTGCCAGCAGCGTAGAATGGAAAACGGAAGCTTTCTTT. It translates to CASSVEWKTEAFF.

The V gene is TRBV19, the J gene TRBJ1-2; D gene ambiguous. The CDR3 runs to 13 residues. Trimming took 1 base from V and 3 from J, leaving 6 bases between them. Germline lookup yields CDR1 LNHDA and CDR2 SQIVND (reference sequence). The CDR3 bases are TGTGCCAGTAGTATAGGAGGGCACTATGGCTACACCTTC. This codes for CASSIGGHYGYTF.

The CDR3 coding sequence is TGCGCCAGCAGCGGGACAGGGACGAGCACAGATACGCAGTATTTT. Protein: CASSGTGTSTDTQYF. The chain joins TRBV5-1 to TRBJ2-3, with 9 bases aligning to TRBD1. This CDR3 has 15 residues. V lost 4 bases to trimming and J lost 0 bases; unmatched junction nucleotides: 3. Germline values: CDR1 SGHRS, CDR2 YFSETQ.

V gene TRBV7-6 combines with J gene TRBJ2-7; D possibly matches TRBD1 or TRBD2 (5 bases each). CDR1 and CDR2 (germline): SGHVS, FNYEAQ. Trimming took off 4 bases at V and 1 base at J, with 11 bases between the two ends. CDR3 size: 14 residues. CDR3 DNA: TGTGCCAGCAGCTCCGGGGCTGGGTCCTACGAGCAGTACTTC. Translating gives CASSSGAGSYEQYF.

The chain recombines TRBV7-2 with TRBJ2-5; 15 nucleotides agree with TRBD2. The CDR3 extends over 19 amino acids. With V trimmed by 1 base and J by 4 bases, 10 bases remained unmatched. CDR1 is SGHTA and CDR2 is FQGNSA in the germline V gene. The CDR3 region is CASSLVLGLAGGGLETQYF. The CDR3, as DNA: TGTGCCAGCAGCTTAGTGCTGGGACTAGCGGGGGGTGGATTAGAGACCCAGTACTTC.

This clone appeared a single time. V and J are TRBV5-1 and TRBJ1-1, with D possibly TRBD1 on 5 matching bases. CDR3 length: 13 amino acids. Germline lookup yields CDR1 SGHRS and CDR2 YFSETQ. V lost 4 bases, J lost 7 bases, and 14 bases lay in between. CDR3 residues: CASSAGLGVEAFF. The CDR3 DNA follows: TGCGCCAGCAGCGCTGGTTTGGGGGTTGAAGCTTTCTTT.

The chain is built from TRBV4-2 and TRBJ2-5; 8 bases agree with TRBD2. The CDR3 is 19 amino acids. The germline gives CDR1 LGHNA, CDR2 YNFKEQ. The V segment lost 0 bases and the J segment 4 bases; nucleotides outside the gene matches: 16. CDR3 loop: CASSQDRVGSGDLRETQYF. The DNA of the CDR3 is TGTGCCAGCAGCCAAGATCGGGTCGGTAGCGGGGACTTGCGAGAGACCCAGTACTTC.

The chain couples TRBV28 to TRBJ1-2; TRBD1 might be the D (5 bases). CDR3 length: 14 residues. Germline CDR1 MDHEN, CDR2 SYDVKM. Trimming pared 7 bases from V and 5 bases from J, leaving 17 bases between. The CDR3: CASTVTGEAYGYTF. CDR3 sequence (DNA): TGTGCCAGCACCGTAACGGGGGAGGCGTATGGCTACACCTTC.

The chain couples TRBV2 to TRBJ2-3; the D gene is possibly TRBD1 (6 bases). The CDR3 contains 15 residues. V was pared by 3 bases and J by 1 base, with 11 bases between. Germline V gene lookup returns CDR1 SNHLY and CDR2 FYNNEI. CDR3 bases: TGTGCCAGCAGTGACACAGGGATTGGCACAGATACGCAGTATTTT. The encoded protein is CASSDTGIGTDTQYF.

This sequence joins TRBV4-2 and TRBJ1-2; no definite D call. CDR1 is LGHNA, CDR2 YNFKEQ, per germline. This CDR3 comprises 15 residues. Between the trimmed V and J ends, which lost 1 base and 0 bases, there was a span of 9 bases. In DNA, the CDR3 is TGTGCCAGCAGCCAAGGCCTAAGTGCTAACTATGGCTACACCTTC. Translating it yields CASSQGLSANYGYTF.

The chain recombines TRBV4-1 with TRBJ1-6; D may be TRBD1 (5 bases). Germline V lookup: CDR1 MGHRA, CDR2 YSYEKL. Deletions cut 4 bases from V and 7 bases from J, with 17 bases between. The CDR3 totals 16 residues. CDR3 sequence (DNA): TGCGCCAGCAGCCGGGGACCCCCTCGGGGGAATTCACCCCTCCACTTT. Residues: CASSRGPPRGNSPLHF.

The rearrangement joins TRBV6-1 to TRBJ2-7; no clear D. Germline assignment: CDR1 MNHNS and CDR2 SASEGT. The CDR3 is 11 amino acids. The V end was cut by 8 bases, the J end by 3 bases, with 8 bases between. The CDR3 nucleotides read TGTGCCAGCTCGGAATTCTACGAGCAGTACGTC. It translates to CASSEFYEQYV.

The chain has TRBV5-6 and TRBJ2-7, with D possibly matching TRBD2 (7 bases). Germline values: CDR1 SGHDT, CDR2 YYEEEE. Trimming removed 4 bases from V and 6 bases from J, with 29 bases in between. The CDR3 is 18 residues long. The CDR3 reads CASSPSGRGARPHREQYF. The CDR3 DNA is TGTGCCAGCAGCCCGAGTGGCCGGGGGGCGAGACCCCATCGCGAGCAGTACTTC.

The CDR3 spells CASSLMGQGNQPQHF. The CDR3 nucleotides are TGTGCCAGCAGCTTGATGGGACAGGGCAATCAGCCCCAGCATTTT. The chain recombines TRBV5-6 with TRBJ1-5; 8 bases align to TRBD1. V shed 1 base and J 2 bases; nucleotides not matched to a gene: 2. Per the germline V gene, CDR1 is SGHDT and CDR2 is YYEEEE. The CDR3 totals 15 residues.

The chain links TRBV4-1 to TRBJ2-5; D remains ambiguous. Per the germline V gene, CDR1 is MGHRA and CDR2 is YSYEKL. This CDR3 has 14 amino acids. Trimming took 1 base from V and 3 from J, leaving 9 bases between them. CDR3 protein: CASSQALAEETQYF. CDR3 nucleotides: TGCGCCAGCAGCCAAGCCCTGGCTGAAGAGACCCAGTACTTC.

V and J are TRBV5-4 and TRBJ1-4; 8 nucleotides agree with TRBD1. This CDR3 contains 14 residues. Germline assignment: CDR1 SGHNT and CDR2 YYREEE (reference sequence). The ends lost 5 bases at V and 3 bases at J; junction bases unmatched: 3. CDR3 DNA: TGTGCCAGCAGGGGGGACAGGTCTAATGAAAAACTGTTTTTT. Amino acid sequence: CASRGDRSNEKLFF.

The rearrangement joins TRBV29-1 to TRBJ1-2; weak D call: TRBD1 (5 bases). CDR3 length equals 12 residues. Germline V gene data show CDR1 as SQVTM and CDR2 as ANQGSEA. Trimming took off 6 bases at V and 8 bases at J, with 16 bases between the two ends. The CDR3 coding sequence is TGCAGCGTCGCCGGGGGACTCACCGGCTACACCTTC. Protein product: CSVAGGLTGYTF.

The genes are TRBV7-9 and TRBJ2-7; no firm D call. V lost 5 bases to trimming and J lost 1 base, with 6 bases between them. The germline gives CDR1 SEHNR, CDR2 FQNEAQ (reference sequence). The CDR3 is made up of 12 amino acids. CDR3 DNA sequence: TGTGCCAGCAGCCCGAGTTCCTACGAGCAGTACGTC. This translates into CASSPSSYEQYV.

This rearrangement joins TRBV4-1 to TRBJ1-1; a weak D match, TRBD1 (6 bases). Trimming shortened V by 1 base and J by 5 bases, and 14 bases separated the two germline ends. CDR1 is MGHRA and CDR2 is YSYEKL in the germline V gene. The length of the CDR3 is 15 residues. The CDR3 is CASSQAGGLWTEAFF. CDR3 coding DNA: TGCGCCAGCAGCCAAGCGGGGGGGCTGTGGACTGAAGCTTTCTTT.

V usage is TRBV5-1 and J usage is TRBJ2-7, with 7 bases fitting TRBD1. The CDR3 loop spans 16 amino acids. The junction had 16 bases not matched to a gene; V was cut back by 4 bases and J by 6 bases. Germline CDR1 SGHRS, CDR2 YFSETQ. In nucleotides, the CDR3 is TGCGCCAGCAGCCCTTCCGAAGGGGGCCTGGTTAGCGAGCAGTACTTC. Protein: CASSPSEGGLVSEQYF.

Here the CDR3 reads CASRDSGRKPRETQYF. CDR3 nucleotide sequence: TGCGCCAGCAGAGACTCCGGGAGAAAGCCGCGGGAGACCCAGTACTTC. The rearrangement links TRBV5-1 to TRBJ2-5, with TRBD2 as a possible D gene (6 bases). The V gene lost 5 bases and the J gene lost 5 bases, with 22 bases spanning the gap. The CDR3 is 16 residues long. Germline V gene sequence: CDR1 SGHRS, CDR2 YFSETQ. The whole variable domain, filled in from reference TRBV5-1 and TRBJ2-5, reads KAGVTQTPRYLIKTRGQQVTLSCSPISGHRSVSWYQQTPGQGLQFLFEYFSETQRNKGNFPGRFSGRQFSNSRSEMNVSTLELGDSALYLCASRDSGRKPRETQYFGPGTRLLVL.

The CDR3 protein is CAPSEPPQGGSTDTQYF. The CDR3, as DNA: TGTGCTCCCTCAGAACCCCCACAGGGAGGGAGCACAGATACGCAGTATTTT. The V gene is TRBV12-5, the J gene TRBJ2-3; D perhaps matches TRBD2 (7 bases). This CDR3 is 17 amino acids long. The ends were cut back, 11 bases at V and 0 bases at J, with 24 bases in the middle. Per the germline V gene, CDR1 is LGHNT and CDR2 is FRNRAP.

The chain has TRBV7-9 and TRBJ2-7, with 8 bases identical to TRBD1. Germline values: CDR1 SEHNR, CDR2 FQNEAQ (reference sequence). This CDR3 comprises 17 residues. The J segment lost 4 bases and the V segment lost 2 bases, leaving 13 bases of the junction unmatched. DNA for the CDR3: TGTGCCAGCAGCTTATTCCCCGGGGACAGGTCCACATACGAGCAGTACTTC. Its translation: CASSLFPGDRSTYEQYF.